Given below is one TCR beta chain in context. Its antigen is not known. CD4+CD25+CD127- Tregs, CD4+CD25- non-Tregs, CD4 and CD8 cells were sorted. The table came from immunoSEQ multiplex PCR; TCRdb's copy has only in-frame clones and leaves some out. The sample consists of tens of thousands of clones, 90% to 95% of them appearing once. The data originate from a study of Tregs in tolerant kidney transplant recipients. Overall study findings and caveats: Findings come from small patient numbers and require larger validation. The most relevant donor-specific Treg TCRbeta repertoire apparently came from expansion with activated donor B cells. This study did not directly address biological reproducibility.

Per the germline V gene, CDR1 is PRHDT and CDR2 is FYEKMQ (reference sequence). CDR3 length: 17 residues. V lost 4 bases, J lost 1 base, and 3 bases stayed unmatched. The origin of this receptor is a human donor in good health. The material sequenced was CD8+ T cells from blood. The genes are TRBV13 and TRBJ2-1, with TRBD2 identical over 14 bases. CDR3: CASSSRTSGRSYNEQFF. CDR3 in DNA: TGTGCCAGCAGCTCGAGGACTAGCGGGAGGTCCTACAATGAGCAGTTCTTC.